One and the same sample provided the 8 T cell receptor beta chains below, sequenced in a study of cytomegalovirus exposure and HLA in healthy donors. PCR used 60 Vbeta primers and 13 Jbeta primers. The assay was immunoSEQ multiplex PCR, and TCRdb's table has in-frame clones only and misses some. Among 150,000 to 200,000 clones, roughly 80% were seen once, and the ten largest hold nearly 2.5%. Material for sequencing was PBMCs. The receptors were sampled from a male donor in good health and CMV-seronegative.

This clone was seen a handful of times. This chain links TRBV5-6 with TRBJ1-3; tentative D call: TRBD1 (5 bases). The CDR3 totals 16 residues. CDR1 and CDR2 from the germline V gene are SGHDT and YYEEEE. Trimming left V 4 bases short and J 2 bases short, with 16 bases between. DNA for the CDR3: TGTGCCAGCAGCCTCCCCGGTGGGGCCCCTGGAAACACCATATATTTT. Protein: CASSLPGGAPGNTIYF.

This CDR3 reads CASSDVGSDTQYF. Written as DNA, the CDR3 is TGTGCCAGCAGTGATGTCGGGTCAGATACGCAGTATTTT. J is TRBJ2-3 and V is TRBV25-1; no definite D call. The length of the CDR3 is 13 residues. V was pared by 3 bases and J by 4 bases, with 8 bases between. Germline CDR1 and CDR2: MGHDK and SYGVNS.

The rearrangement links TRBV6-1 to TRBJ2-3; 10 bases agree with TRBD1. The CDR3 is 17 amino acids. The V segment lost 4 bases and the J segment 1 base; nucleotides outside the gene matches: 8. Germline V gene sequence: CDR1 MNHNS, CDR2 SASEGT. The CDR3: CASSASTGTGGTDTQYF. Here the CDR3 DNA reads TGTGCCAGCAGTGCATCTACCGGGACAGGGGGCACAGATACGCAGTATTTT.

This clone has just a few counts. The rearrangement uses TRBV7-2 and TRBJ1-1, with D maybe TRBD1 (5 bases). CDR1 SGHTA and CDR2 FQGNSA come from the germline V gene. CDR3 length: 15 amino acids. V dropped 3 bases and J dropped 5 bases, with 16 bases sitting between them. The CDR3 sequence: CASSLAPGRETEAFF. In DNA, the CDR3 is TGTGCCAGCAGCTTGGCCCCAGGCAGGGAAACTGAAGCTTTCTTT.

V usage is TRBV18 and J usage is TRBJ1-5; the match to TRBD1 covers 9 bases. The length of the CDR3 is 15 residues. Germline trimming cut 2 bases from V and 9 bases from J; bases unmatched to any gene: 8. Germline CDR1 is KGHSH and CDR2 is LQKENI. As DNA, the CDR3 is TGTGCCAGCTCACCAGAGGGACAGGGCCTAAGGCCCCAGCATTTT. Translated, it gives CASSPEGQGLRPQHF. The whole variable domain, filled in from reference TRBV18 and TRBJ1-5, reads NAGVMQNPRHLVRRRGQEARLRCSPMKGHSHVYWYRQLPEEGLKFMVYLQKENIIDESGMPKERFSAEFPKEGPSILRIQQVVRGDSAAYFCASSPEGQGLRPQHFGDGTRLSIL.

The CDR3 protein is CASRRQGRNEQYF. In nucleotides, the CDR3 is TGTGCCAGCAGGAGACAGGGGAGGAACGAGCAGTACTTC. The V and J genes are TRBV2 and TRBJ2-7; 8 bases are shared with TRBD1. Germline-derived CDR1 and CDR2 are SNHLY and FYNNEI. CDR3 length: 13 residues. V lost 6 bases to trimming and J lost 5 bases; unmatched junction nucleotides: 6.

This clone has a single count. The chain is built from TRBV5-4 and TRBJ1-6, with D uncertain. The CDR3 runs 16 residues. Trimming stripped 4 bases from V and 0 bases from J, with 11 bases between. CDR1 is SGHNT, CDR2 YYREEE, per germline (reference sequence). This chain's CDR3 is CASSRMGGSYNSPLHF. Here the CDR3 DNA reads TGTGCCAGCAGCCGGATGGGAGGCTCCTATAATTCACCCCTCCACTTT.

This clone occurred a few times. V usage is TRBV6-5 and J usage is TRBJ2-5; the D gene is possibly TRBD2 (6 bases). V lost 5 bases, J lost 3 bases, and 16 bases lay in between. Germline V gene data show CDR1 as MNHEY and CDR2 as SVGAGI. This CDR3 region has 15 residues. CDR3 region: CASSHWGEWEETQYF. The CDR3 DNA follows: TGTGCCAGCAGTCACTGGGGGGAGTGGGAAGAGACCCAGTACTTC.